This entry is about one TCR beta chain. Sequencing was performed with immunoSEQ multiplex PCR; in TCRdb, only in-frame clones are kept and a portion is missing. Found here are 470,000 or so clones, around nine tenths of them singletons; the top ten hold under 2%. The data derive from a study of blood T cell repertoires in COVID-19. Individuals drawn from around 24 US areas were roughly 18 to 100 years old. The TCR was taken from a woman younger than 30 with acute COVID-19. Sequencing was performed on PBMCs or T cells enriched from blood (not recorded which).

CDR3 sequence reads: CASSSGLGEKLFF. Here the CDR3 DNA reads TGTGCCAGCAGTAGCGGTTTGGGGGAAAAACTGTTTTTT. The chain carries TRBV27 and TRBJ1-4; D is ambiguous. Trimming removed 5 bases at V and 8 bases at J, with 12 bases between. There are 13 residues in the CDR3. Germline V gene data show CDR1 as MNHEY and CDR2 as SMNVEV (reference sequence).